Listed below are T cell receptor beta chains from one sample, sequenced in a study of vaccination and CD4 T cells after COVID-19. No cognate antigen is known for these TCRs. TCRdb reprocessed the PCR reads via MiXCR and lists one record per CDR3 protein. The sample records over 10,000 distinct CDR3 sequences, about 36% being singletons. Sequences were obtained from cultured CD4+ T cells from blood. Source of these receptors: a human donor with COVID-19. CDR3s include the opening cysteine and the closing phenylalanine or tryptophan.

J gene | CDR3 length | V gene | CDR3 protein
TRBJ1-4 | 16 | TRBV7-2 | CASSLAEGGQGEKLFF
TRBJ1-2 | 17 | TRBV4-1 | CASSQDVGAGGGAGYTF
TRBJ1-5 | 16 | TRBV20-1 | CSARADQGGSNQPQHF
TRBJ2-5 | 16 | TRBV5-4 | CASSLPSGGAPETQYF
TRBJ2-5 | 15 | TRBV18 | CASSPSGGALETQYF
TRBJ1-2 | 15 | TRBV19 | CASRRSGTYNYGYTF
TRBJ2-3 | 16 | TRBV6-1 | CASSKARQALTDTQYF
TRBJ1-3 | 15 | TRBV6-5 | CASSYAGVDGNTIYF
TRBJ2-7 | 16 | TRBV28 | CASSFTPGGSYYEQYF
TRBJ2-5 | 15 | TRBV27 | CASSSRQGVQETQYF
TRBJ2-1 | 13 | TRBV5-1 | CASSLPRGNEQFF
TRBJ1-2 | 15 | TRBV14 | CASSQEVHSDYGYTF
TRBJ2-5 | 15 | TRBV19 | CASSIKGQPQETQYF
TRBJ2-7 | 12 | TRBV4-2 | CASSQDTPQQYF
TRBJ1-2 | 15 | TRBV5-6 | CASSPDPATNYGYTF
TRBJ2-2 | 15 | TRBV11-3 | CASGVRDLGTGELFF
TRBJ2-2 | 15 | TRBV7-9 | CASKRDRESAGELFF
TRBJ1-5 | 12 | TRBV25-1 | CASSLPGQPQHF
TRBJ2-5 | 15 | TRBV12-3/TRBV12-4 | CASSPFDRGQETQYF
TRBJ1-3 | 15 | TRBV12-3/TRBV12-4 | CASSLGIGTGNTIYF
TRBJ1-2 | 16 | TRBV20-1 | CSARAFPGQGPYGYTF
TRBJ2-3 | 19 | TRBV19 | CASSILAPGLAGNTDTQYF
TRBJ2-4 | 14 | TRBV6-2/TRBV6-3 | CASRPGTGVDIQYF
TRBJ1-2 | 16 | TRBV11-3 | CASSLGGQGNGYGYTF
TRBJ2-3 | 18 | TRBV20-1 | CSARDPLLAGASTDTQYF
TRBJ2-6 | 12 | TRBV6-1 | CASWPGANVLTF
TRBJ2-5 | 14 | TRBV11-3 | CASSVTQGLETQYF
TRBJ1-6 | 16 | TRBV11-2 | CASSSINRGTYSPLHF
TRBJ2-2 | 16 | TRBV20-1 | CSASSLAGGGTGELFF
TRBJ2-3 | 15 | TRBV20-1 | CSAPNRGQSTDTQYF
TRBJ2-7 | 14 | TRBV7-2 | CASSLAAGLAEQYF
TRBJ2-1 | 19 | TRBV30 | CAWSPPGLAGGPLNNEQFF
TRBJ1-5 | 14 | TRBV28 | CASNYGDSNQPQHF
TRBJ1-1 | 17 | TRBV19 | CASSIGGQGRFGTEAFF
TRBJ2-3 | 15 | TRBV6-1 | CASSSGGTGGDTQYF
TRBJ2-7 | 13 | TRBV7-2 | CASSVQGQREQYF
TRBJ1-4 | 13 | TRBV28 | CATAQGGLEKLFF
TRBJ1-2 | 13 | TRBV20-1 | CSARTGGEGGYTF
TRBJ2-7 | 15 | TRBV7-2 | CASSPGQISSYEQYF
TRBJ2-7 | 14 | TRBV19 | CASTPGQGYNEQYF
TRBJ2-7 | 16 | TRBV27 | CASSSARDRRSYEQYF
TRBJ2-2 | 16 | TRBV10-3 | CAIKPGGGRYTGELFF
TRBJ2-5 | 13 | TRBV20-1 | CSAPDRSGLTQYF
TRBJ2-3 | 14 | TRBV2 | CASQFSLLPDTQYF
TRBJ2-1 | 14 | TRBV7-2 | CASSGDASGNEQFF
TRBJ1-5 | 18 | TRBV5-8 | CASSPRAGAHQGSQPQHF
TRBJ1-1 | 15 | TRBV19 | CASSTPAGWGTEAFF
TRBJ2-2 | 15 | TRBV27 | CASSLNERSTGELFF
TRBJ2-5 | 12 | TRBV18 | CASSPGIETQYF
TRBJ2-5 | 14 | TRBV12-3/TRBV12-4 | CASSPGGAGETQYF
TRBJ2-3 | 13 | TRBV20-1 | CSAPGGHRDTQYF
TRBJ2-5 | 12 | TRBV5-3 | CASSHPRETQYF